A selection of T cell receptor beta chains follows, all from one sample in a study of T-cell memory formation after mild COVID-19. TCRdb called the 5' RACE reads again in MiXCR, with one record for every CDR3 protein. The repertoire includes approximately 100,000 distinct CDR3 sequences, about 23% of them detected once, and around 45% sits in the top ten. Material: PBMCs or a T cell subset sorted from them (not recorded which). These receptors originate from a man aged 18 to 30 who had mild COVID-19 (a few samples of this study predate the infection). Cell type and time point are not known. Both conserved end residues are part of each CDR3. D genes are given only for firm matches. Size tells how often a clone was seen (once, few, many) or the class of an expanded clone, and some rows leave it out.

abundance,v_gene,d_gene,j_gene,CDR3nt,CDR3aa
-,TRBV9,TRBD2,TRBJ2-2,TGTGCCAGCAGCGCCGGACTAGCCCGGGAGCTGTTTTTT,CASSAGLARELFF
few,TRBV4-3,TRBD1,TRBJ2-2,TGCGCCAGCAGCCAAGGGCCCCGGACAGGGGTGAACACCGGGGAGCTGTTTTTT,CASSQGPRTGVNTGELFF
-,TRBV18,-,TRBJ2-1,TGTGCCAGCTCTGTACAGGGTTTCTACAATGAGCAGTTCTTC,CASSVQGFYNEQFF
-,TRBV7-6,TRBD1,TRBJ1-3,TGTGCCAGCAGCCTGGAGGGACAGCTCTCTGGAAACACCATATATTTT,CASSLEGQLSGNTIYF
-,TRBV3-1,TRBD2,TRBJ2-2,TGTGCCAGCAGCGGGGAAGCTAGCGGTCACACCGGGGAGCTGTTTTTT,CASSGEASGHTGELFF
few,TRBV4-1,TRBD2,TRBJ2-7,TGCGCCAGCAGCCCAATAGCGGGGGGCCCCTACGAGCAGTACTTC,CASSPIAGGPYEQYF
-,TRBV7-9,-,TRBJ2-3,TGTGCCAGCAGCTTAGGGGGCTCAGCCCCCGATACGCAGTATTTT,CASSLGGSAPDTQYF
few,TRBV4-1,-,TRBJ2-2,TGCGCCAGCAGCCAGGTAGCCGGGGAGCTGTTTTTT,CASSQVAGELFF
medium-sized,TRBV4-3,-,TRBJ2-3,TGCGCCAGCAGCCCCCCGAGGGCCGATACGCAGTATTTT,CASSPPRADTQYF
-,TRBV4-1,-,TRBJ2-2,TGCGCCAGCAGCCAAGTGTTTAGGGGATCTCCCGGGGAGCTGTTTTTT,CASSQVFRGSPGELFF
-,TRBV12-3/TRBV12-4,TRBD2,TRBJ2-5,TGTGCCAGCAGTTCCCCTTTCGCGGGGGGTGGTGAGACCCAGTACTTC,CASSSPFAGGGETQYF
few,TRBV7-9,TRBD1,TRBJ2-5,TGTGCCAGCAGCCCCCGGGACAGGGAGCAAGAGACCCAGTACTTC,CASSPRDREQETQYF
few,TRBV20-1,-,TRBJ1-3,TGCAGTGCTTGGCGGAACTCTGGAAACACCATATATTTT,CSAWRNSGNTIYF
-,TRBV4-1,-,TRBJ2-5,TGCGCCAGCAGCCGAGGATCGGGGGAGACCCAGTACTTC,CASSRGSGETQYF
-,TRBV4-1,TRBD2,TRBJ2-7,TGCGCCAGCAGCCAAGATCAGCGGGGGACCTACGAGCAGTACTTC,CASSQDQRGTYEQYF
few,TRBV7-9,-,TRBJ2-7,TGTGCCAGCAGCTTAGGTCGGGAGAGCTCCTACGAGCAGTACTTC,CASSLGRESSYEQYF
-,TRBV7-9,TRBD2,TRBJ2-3,TGTGCCAGCAGCTCCGACCTAGCGGGGGGGATCACAGATACGCAGTATTTT,CASSSDLAGGITDTQYF
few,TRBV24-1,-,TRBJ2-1,TGTGCCACCAGTGACAGGGGAGGCTACAATGAGCAGTTCTTC,CATSDRGGYNEQFF
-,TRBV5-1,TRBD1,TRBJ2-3,TGCGCCAGCAGTTTCAGGGGGTTGGCAGATACGCAGTATTTT,CASSFRGLADTQYF
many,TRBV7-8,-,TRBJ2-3,TGTGCCAGCAGCTTAGCAGGGACGGAGAGGCCTCAGTATTTT,CASSLAGTERPQYF
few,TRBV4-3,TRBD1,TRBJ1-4,TGCGCCAGCAGCCACACGGTCGGGACAGGACGTAATGAAAAACTGTTTTTT,CASSHTVGTGRNEKLFF
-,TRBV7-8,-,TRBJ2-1,TGTGCCAGCAGCTTAGAAACAGTGACTGAGCAGTTCTTC,CASSLETVTEQFF
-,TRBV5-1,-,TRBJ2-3,TGCGCCAGCAGCTTGGCCGACGTGGGGCTCAGAGATACGCAGTATTTT,CASSLADVGLRDTQYF
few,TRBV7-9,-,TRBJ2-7,TGTGCCAGCAGCCACGCGACAGAAGAGCAGTACTTC,CASSHATEEQYF
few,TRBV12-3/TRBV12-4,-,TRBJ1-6,TGTGCCAGCAGTTTGGGCTTTTGGGAATCACCCCTCCACTTT,CASSLGFWESPLHF
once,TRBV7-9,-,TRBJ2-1,TGTGCCAGCAGCTTAGGATCGGTAAATGAGCAGTTCTTC,CASSLGSVNEQFF
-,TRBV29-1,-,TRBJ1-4,TGCAGCGTTGTAAGTCGGGTCGAAGAAAAACTGTTTTTT,CSVVSRVEEKLFF
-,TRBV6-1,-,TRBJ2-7,TGTGCCAGCAGTGAAGAGGACCCCCCCAACTACGAGCAGTACTTC,CASSEEDPPNYEQYF
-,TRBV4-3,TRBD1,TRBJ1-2,TGCGCCAGCAGCCAAGATTTCGCAGGGGGCTTTTATGGCTACACCTTC,CASSQDFAGGFYGYTF
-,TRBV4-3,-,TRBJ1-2,TGCGCCAGCAGCCAAGGACCCGGGACATCACACTATGGCTACACCTTC,CASSQGPGTSHYGYTF
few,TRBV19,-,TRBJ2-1,TGTGCCAGTAGTACCCTATTGTCCGAGCAGTTCTTC,CASSTLLSEQFF
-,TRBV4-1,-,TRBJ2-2,TGCGCCAGCAGCCAGAGACAGAACACCGGGGAGCTGTTTTTT,CASSQRQNTGELFF
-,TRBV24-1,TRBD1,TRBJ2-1,TGTGCCACCAGTGATTTCAGGGGGTCCCTGTCTTACAATGAGCAGTTCTTC,CATSDFRGSLSYNEQFF
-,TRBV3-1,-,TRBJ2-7,TGTGCCAGCGGTGATTCCTACGAGCAGTACTTC,CASGDSYEQYF
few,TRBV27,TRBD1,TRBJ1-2,TGTGCCAGCAGTCTTACAGGGGGCGCCTATGGCTACACCTTC,CASSLTGGAYGYTF
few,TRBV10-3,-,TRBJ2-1,TGTGCCACCAAAGAGGGCGGGGATGAGCAGTTCTTC,CATKEGGDEQFF
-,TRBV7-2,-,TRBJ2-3,TGTGCCAGCAGCATTAACGGGGGGCCCTACACAGATACGCAGTATTTT,CASSINGGPYTDTQYF
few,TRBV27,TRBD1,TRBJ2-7,TGTGCCAGCAGTTCATCCGGGACAGACCACGAGCAGTACTTC,CASSSSGTDHEQYF
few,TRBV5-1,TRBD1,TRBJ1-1,TGCGCCAGCAGCTTATTTGACAGGGGCGCCATGAACACTGAAGCTTTCTTT,CASSLFDRGAMNTEAFF
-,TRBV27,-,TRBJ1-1,TGTGCCAGCCATGCCCCAAACGAAGCTTTCTTT,CASHAPNEAFF
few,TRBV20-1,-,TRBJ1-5,TGCAGTGCTAGAGAGGGCGGGTTGGAGGGACAGCCCCAGCATTTT,CSAREGGLEGQPQHF
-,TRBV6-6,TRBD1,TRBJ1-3,TGTGCCAGCAGTACGACAGGGGATGGTCTAGACACCATATATTTT,CASSTTGDGLDTIYF
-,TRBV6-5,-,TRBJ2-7,TGTGCCAGCAGTTACGGGGAGTTCCCCTACGAGCAGTACTTC,CASSYGEFPYEQYF
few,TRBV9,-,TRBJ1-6,TGTGCCAGCAGCGTAGGTGCCTCCGAGGGTTCACCCCTCCACTTT,CASSVGASEGSPLHF
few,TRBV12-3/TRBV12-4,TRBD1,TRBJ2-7,TGTGCCAGCAGGACCGGGACAGGGGGCGACGAGCAGTACTTC,CASRTGTGGDEQYF
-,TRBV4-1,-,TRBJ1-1,TGCGCCAGCAGCCAAGAAGGGACCCGAGGGTATGAAGCTTTCTTT,CASSQEGTRGYEAFF
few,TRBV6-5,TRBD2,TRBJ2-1,TGTGCCAGCAGTTATCCGCCCAGACTAGCGGGGGGGGTCTCCTACAATGAGCAGTTCTTC,CASSYPPRLAGGVSYNEQFF
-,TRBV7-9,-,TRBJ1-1,TGTGCCAGCAGCTCCCTATCTTATCTCAACACTGAAGCTTTCTTT,CASSSLSYLNTEAFF
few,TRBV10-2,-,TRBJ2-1,TGCGCCAGCAGTGTAGGGTTGGATGAGCAGTTCTTC,CASSVGLDEQFF
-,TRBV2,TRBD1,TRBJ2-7,TGTGCCAGCAGCGATCCAACTTGGGACAGCCGATCAGGGCAGTACTTC,CASSDPTWDSRSGQYF
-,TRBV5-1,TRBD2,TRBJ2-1,TGCGCCAGCAGCTTGGAGGTCTTAGCGGGGGGGCTCAACCACTCCTACAATGAGCAGTTCTTC,CASSLEVLAGGLNHSYNEQFF
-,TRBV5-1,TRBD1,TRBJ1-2,TGCGCCAGCAGCTTGGTACCGGACAGGGTTCACGGCTACACCTTC,CASSLVPDRVHGYTF
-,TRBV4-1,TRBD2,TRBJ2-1,TGCGCCAGCAGCGGACTAGTTCATGAGCAGTTCTTC,CASSGLVHEQFF
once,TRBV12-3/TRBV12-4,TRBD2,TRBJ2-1,TGTGCCAGCAGTTTGGCCCCAAGTGCGGGGGGGCATGAGCAGTTCTTC,CASSLAPSAGGHEQFF